A selection of T cell receptor beta chains follows, all from one sample in a study of control samples from healthy donors and cancer patients. Sequenced by immunoSEQ multiplex PCR; TCRdb stores in-frame clones only, minus some. The sample has about 130,000 clones, approximately 90% seen once; the top ten hold around 2.5%. Sequenced sample: blood. Receptor source: a man in his forties in good health. Both conserved end residues are part of each CDR3. A D gene is named only where the DNA matches it firmly. The size entry is marked missing in some rows and otherwise reads once, few, many or a size class.

cdr3_aa cdr3_nt d_call j_call clone_size v_call
CAISESTGGRYEQYF TGTGCCATCAGTGAGTCGACAGGGGGCAGGTACGAGCAGTACTTC TRBD1 TRBJ2-7 - TRBV10-3
CASTLLLGETQYF TGTGCCAGCACACTGCTTCTGGGGGAGACCCAGTACTTC - TRBJ2-5 - TRBV6-6
CASSMGPPQHF TGTGCCAGTAGTATGGGCCCGCCCCAGCATTTT - TRBJ1-5 - TRBV19
CASSDLGEAGNQPQHF TGTGCCAGCAGTGACCTAGGAGAAGCTGGCAATCAGCCCCAGCATTTT - TRBJ1-5 - TRBV27
CSASGENLAKNIQYF TGCAGTGCTAGTGGGGAGAACTTAGCCAAAAACATTCAGTACTTC - TRBJ2-4 - TRBV20-1
CASSTGGVSGNTIYF TGTGCCAGCAGCACAGGGGGCGTTTCTGGAAACACCATATATTTT TRBD1 TRBJ1-3 - TRBV6-5
CASREEGRDLTEAFF TGTGCCAGCAGAGAAGAGGGGAGGGATTTAACTGAAGCTTTCTTT - TRBJ1-1 - TRBV5-6
CASSDFSGANVLTF TGTGCCAGCAGCGACTTCTCTGGGGCCAACGTCCTGACTTTC - TRBJ2-6 - TRBV6-5
CATLHRDRGGYGYTF TGTGCCACACTTCACCGGGACAGGGGGGGGTATGGCTACACCTTC TRBD1 TRBJ1-2 - TRBV28
CASSPDPTLSEQFF TGTGCCAGCAGCCCAGACCCTACGCTGTCCGAGCAGTTCTTC - TRBJ2-1 - TRBV7-2
CASSSVSDTQYF TGTGCCAGCAGCTCTGTATCGGATACGCAGTATTTT - TRBJ2-3 - TRBV7-3
CASSYHQEYGYTF TGTGCCAGCAGTTACCATCAGGAGTATGGCTACACCTTC - TRBJ1-2 once TRBV6-5
CASSQEAGEYGYTF TGCGCCAGCAGCCAAGAGGCAGGGGAGTATGGCTACACCTTC - TRBJ1-2 - TRBV4-1
CSAKTGGETEAFF TGCAGCGCAAAGACAGGCGGTGAGACTGAAGCTTTCTTT - TRBJ1-1 - TRBV29-1
CATSDLTRGAPNQPQHF TGTGCCACCAGTGATTTAACTAGGGGCGCTCCCAATCAGCCCCAGCATTTT - TRBJ1-5 - TRBV24-1
CASSHMTGWAQETQYF TGTGCCAGCAGCCATATGACAGGGTGGGCCCAAGAGACCCAGTACTTC TRBD1 TRBJ2-5 - TRBV3-1/TRBV3-2
CASSQDMGGNEQFF TGTGCCAGCAGCCAAGACATGGGGGGGAATGAGCAGTTCTTC TRBD2 TRBJ2-1 - TRBV14
CASSQAQGADTQYF TGTGCCAGCAGCCAAGCCCAGGGTGCAGATACGCAGTATTTT - TRBJ2-3 - TRBV3-1/TRBV3-2
CASSPRRTGLSYNEQFF TGTGCCAGCTCACCAAGGAGGACTGGACTCTCCTACAATGAGCAGTTCTTC - TRBJ2-1 - TRBV18
CASSESGGGTEAFF TGCGCCAGCAGTGAGTCTGGGGGTGGGACTGAAGCTTTCTTT - TRBJ1-1 few TRBV10-1
CASRLGAYNEQFF TGTGCCAGCAGATTGGGAGCCTACAATGAGCAGTTCTTC - TRBJ2-1 - TRBV2
CASSLNGGWQPQHF TGTGCCAGTAGCCTCAACGGGGGTTGGCAGCCCCAGCATTTT - TRBJ1-5 - TRBV19
CASSQAGGGAGGYTF TGTGCCAGCAGCCAAGCAGGAGGGGGCGCGGGTGGCTACACCTTC TRBD1 TRBJ1-2 - TRBV14
CAISESSRGQNYGYTF TGTGCCATCAGTGAGTCGAGCAGGGGTCAAAACTATGGCTACACCTTC - TRBJ1-2 - TRBV10-3
CASSLGRDAHLRGYGYTF TGCGCCAGCAGCTTGGGGAGGGACGCACATCTTCGCGGCTATGGCTACACCTTC - TRBJ1-2 - TRBV5-1
CASGQGYDEQFF TGTGCCAGCGGTCAGGGTTACGATGAGCAGTTCTTC - TRBJ2-1 - TRBV4-2
CASSFSIGREEQYF TGCGCCAGCAGCTTTTCAATCGGCAGGGAGGAGCAGTACTTC - TRBJ2-7 once TRBV5-1
CASSQVQGDTQYF TGTGCCAGCAGCCAAGTACAGGGAGATACGCAGTATTTT - TRBJ2-3 - TRBV3-1/TRBV3-2
CASSQDKREKFPYGQYF TGCGCCAGCAGCCAAGATAAAAGGGAAAAATTTCCTTACGGGCAGTACTTC - TRBJ2-7 once TRBV4-1
CASSISGRSNEQYF TGTGCCAGTAGCATCTCAGGGAGATCCAACGAGCAGTACTTC - TRBJ2-7 once TRBV19
CAWSIVRETQYF TGTGCCTGGAGTATAGTCCGGGAGACCCAGTACTTC - TRBJ2-5 - TRBV30
CASSLTSGGGETQYF TGTGCCAGCAGCTTGACTAGCGGGGGCGGCGAGACCCAGTACTTC TRBD2 TRBJ2-5 - TRBV9
CAWSVTPRDRGNF TGTGCCTGGAGTGTAACCCCCCGGGACAGGGGAAACTTC TRBD1 TRBJ2-7 - TRBV30
CASRRERGAEETQYF TGTGCCAGCCGGAGGGAGCGGGGGGCGGAGGAGACCCAGTACTTC TRBD2 TRBJ2-5 once TRBV6-5
CASSTCAQPGTANYGYTF TGTGCCAGCAGCACCTGCGCTCAACCCGGGACAGCAAACTATGGCTACACCTTC - TRBJ1-2 - TRBV21-1
CASGQNYGYTF TGTGCCAGCGGTCAGAACTATGGCTACACCTTC - TRBJ1-2 - TRBV2
CASSDTGSAYYEQYF TGTGCCAGCAGTGACACAGGGTCAGCCTACTACGAGCAGTACTTT - TRBJ2-7 - TRBV2
CASSSPPGADTQYF TGTGCCAGCAGTTCCCCTCCCGGTGCAGATACGCAGTATTTT - TRBJ2-3 - TRBV28
CASQDDSYNEQFF TGTGCCAGCCAGGATGACTCCTACAATGAGCAGTTCTTC - TRBJ2-1 - TRBV27
CASSGRTGANGYTF TGTGCCAGTAGTGGACGGACGGGGGCGAATGGCTACACCTTC - TRBJ1-2 - TRBV19
CASSFYQGAPDGYTF TGTGCCAGCAGCTTCTACCAGGGGGCCCCTGATGGCTACACCTTC TRBD1 TRBJ1-2 once TRBV5-6
CASSEGAWGQVTYEQYF TGTGCCAGCAGTGAAGGGGCTTGGGGACAGGTCACCTACGAGCAGTACTTC TRBD1 TRBJ2-7 - TRBV6-1
CASSLRLGQGAGNEQFF TGTGCCAGCAGCTTAAGATTGGGCCAGGGGGCTGGGAATGAGCAGTTCTTC TRBD1 TRBJ2-1 - TRBV7-3
CASGHLGQGIYEQFF TGTGCCAGCGGTCATTTGGGACAGGGTATTTATGAGCAGTTCTTC TRBD1 TRBJ2-1 - TRBV25-1
CASSLPGQETQYF TGCGCCAGCAGCTTGCCGGGTCAAGAGACCCAGTACTTC - TRBJ2-5 - TRBV5-1
CATSAGTGRATEAFF TGTGCCACCAGTGCCGGGACAGGGCGGGCCACTGAAGCTTTCTTT TRBD1 TRBJ1-1 - TRBV24-1
CASSGGIGAYEQYF TGCGCCAGCAGCGGGGGGATAGGGGCCTACGAGCAGTACTTC - TRBJ2-7 - TRBV5-1
CASSEWFRTASYNEQFF TGTGCCAGCAGTGAATGGTTTAGGACAGCCTCCTACAATGAGCAGTTCTTC - TRBJ2-1 - TRBV6-1
CASSQAGGRNEQFF TGTGCCAGCAGCCAAGCGGGGGGGCGTAATGAGCAGTTCTTC TRBD2 TRBJ2-1 - TRBV9
CASSFLVQETQYF TGTGCCAGCAGCTTCCTCGTGCAGGAGACCCAGTACTTC - TRBJ2-5 - TRBV7-3
CASSSGPPSDEKLFF TGTGCCAGCTCATCGGGCCCCCCGTCGGATGAAAAACTGTTTTTT - TRBJ1-4 - TRBV18
CASSPAGTDTIYF TGTGCCAGCAGCCCCGCGGGGACGGACACCATATATTTT - TRBJ1-3 - TRBV6-2/TRBV6-3
CASSAGQGKTGELFF TGCGCCAGCAGCGCGGGACAGGGGAAGACCGGGGAGCTGTTTTTT TRBD1 TRBJ2-2 - TRBV5-1
CASSLPPTGAYEQFF TGTGCCAGCAGTTTACCTCCCACAGGGGCCTATGAGCAGTTCTTC TRBD1 TRBJ2-1 - TRBV6-6